This T cell receptor beta chain was sequenced for a study of T cells in Graves' hyperthyroidism and ophthalmopathy. It was RNA transcripts that yielded the amplified TCR beta CDR3 regions. The TCR CDR3 first-round RT-PCR relied on the HTBI primer set. A single record per CDR3 protein comes from TCRdb applying MiXCR to the multiplex PCR reads. Among around 200,000 distinct CDR3 sequences, about a sixth were seen once, and the ten largest hold 25% to 35%. Diagnostic assessment was based on clinical symptoms, serum thyroxine and TRAb, thyroid ultrasound and orbital computed tomography. Remarks on this clonotype: A much bigger clone sits one base away, suggesting this may be a read error.

The sample taken for sequencing was blood. The sequence derives from a woman aged 45-65 years with Graves' hyperthyroidism.

The CDR3 region has the DNA TGTGCCAGTAGTGTCGGGATAGTGAACACTGAAGCTTTCTTT. Residues: CASSVGIVNTEAFF. V is TRBV19 and J is TRBJ1-1; no reliable D call. CDR3 size: 14 residues. From germline, CDR1 is LNHDA and CDR2 SQIVND (reference sequence). The V and J ends lost 5 bases and 0 bases respectively, with 10 bases between them.